These 5 T cell receptor beta chains came from one sample sequenced in a study of blood T cells in healthy people across ages (dated by TCRdb to 2013 to 2016). Library preparation used 5' RACE. The second PCR ran for about 7 to 11 cycles and used a J-beta primer mix along with a sample-barcoded 5' primer. TCRdb redid the processing of the public reads, applying fastp at Q25 and MiXCR, and retained in-frame beta chains. All rows with the same CDR3 protein become a single entry with the most common DNA and genes. Across this sample there are around 2 million distinct CDR3 sequences, with about two fifths seen only once. The top ten clones comprise roughly 24% of the sample. Sample: blood. Receptors were obtained from a human donor in good health.

In its sample, this clonotype was seen a few times. The rearrangement uses TRBV19 and TRBJ2-1; 7 positions match TRBD1. The V gene's germline CDR1 is LNHDA and CDR2 SQIVND (reference sequence). The length of the CDR3 is 15 residues. V lost 4 bases to trimming and J lost 7 bases; unmatched junction nucleotides: 10. CDR3 in amino acids: CASSSPQGKGNEQFF. In DNA, the CDR3 is TGTGCCAGTAGTAGTCCACAGGGGAAGGGGAATGAGCAGTTCTTC.

The rearrangement uses TRBV5-1 and TRBJ1-2, with a tentative D call TRBD1 (5 bases). This CDR3 region has 18 residues. V was cut by 0 bases and J by 7 bases, with 25 bases left in between. Germline V gene lookup returns CDR1 SGHRS and CDR2 YFSETQ. CDR3 nucleotide sequence: TGCGCCAGCAGCTTGGATGCCCGGGGCACCGTCCCTTATTCTGGCTACACCTTC. Its protein is CASSLDARGTVPYSGYTF.

This chain joins TRBV7-2 and TRBJ1-2, with 9 positions matching TRBD1. V lost 1 base to trimming and J lost 7 bases; unmatched junction nucleotides: 10. Germline V CDR1 and CDR2: SGHTA, FQGNSA. The CDR3 is 16 amino acids. The CDR3 DNA sequence: TGTGCCAGCAGCTTAGAAGGAGGGACAGGGACGGGTGGCTACACCTTC. Translation gives CASSLEGGTGTGGYTF.

The chain couples TRBV20-1 to TRBJ1-4, with D hard to call. This CDR3 region has 13 residues. Germline CDR1 is DFQATT and CDR2 is SNEGSKA (reference sequence). The germline V and J ends were trimmed by 3 bases and 1 base, with 6 bases remaining between them. The DNA of the CDR3 is TGCAGTGCTAGTGAGGGAACTAATGAAAAACTGTTTTTT. Encoded protein: CSASEGTNEKLFF.

The chain carries TRBV20-1 and TRBJ2-7; 10 bases are shared with TRBD1. The CDR3 spans 15 residues. Germline CDR1 is DFQATT and CDR2 is SNEGSKA (reference sequence). Trimming at V came to 1 base and at J to 1 base, leaving 4 bases not matched to a gene. CDR3 region: CSARGQGAYSYEQYF. The DNA for the CDR3 is TGCAGTGCTAGAGGACAGGGGGCTTATTCCTACGAGCAGTACTTC.